These T cell receptor beta chains were read from a single sample in a study of CD8 T cells in ankylosing spondylitis. MiXCR, applied by TCRdb to the 5' RACE reads, yields one record per CDR3 protein. The table includes under 200,000 distinct CDR3 sequences, roughly 12% detected once. The specimen was blood, either unsorted or a sorted T cell fraction (not recorded which). These receptors all come from a male donor with ankylosing spondylitis or in good health (not recorded which). The CDR3 runs from the conserved cysteine through the conserved F or W. A D gene is named only where the DNA matches it firmly. Size is omitted from some rows. Given values are once, few, many or a class for expanded clones.

clone size,V gene,J gene,D gene,CDR3 DNA,CDR3 protein
many,TRBV20-1,TRBJ2-7,NA,TGCAGTGCTAGAGATGGACTCCCGAGTTCCTACGAGCAGTACTTC,CSARDGLPSSYEQYF
few,TRBV12-3/TRBV12-4,TRBJ2-7,NA,TGTGCCAGCAGTTTCCCCGGGACCCCCACAGCCGAGCAGTACTTC,CASSFPGTPTAEQYF
few,TRBV7-2,TRBJ2-2,TRBD1,TGTGCCAGCAGCTCCGGGACAGGGGCCGGCGGGGAGCTGTTTTTT,CASSSGTGAGGELFF
few,TRBV11-2,TRBJ2-5,TRBD2,TGTGCCAGCAGCTTAAACGCGAGGAATAGCGGGGGTTACCAAGAGACCCAGTACTTC,CASSLNARNSGGYQETQYF
many,TRBV4-3,TRBJ1-1,NA,TGCGCCAGCAGCCAAGACAGGGTGGAAGGCACTGAAGCTTTCTTT,CASSQDRVEGTEAFF
few,TRBV25-1,TRBJ2-1,TRBD1,TGTGCCAGCACCGAAGGGGGGACAGGGGGCAATGAGCAGTTCTTC,CASTEGGTGGNEQFF
many,TRBV6-1,TRBJ2-1,NA,TGTGCCAGCAGTGATGTGACAGTCCTTAGCAATGAGCAGTTCTTC,CASSDVTVLSNEQFF
many,TRBV20-1,TRBJ2-2,TRBD1,TGCAGTGCTAGAGGTTTAGGGTCTCGGACAGGGACAAACACCGGGGAGCTGTTTTTT,CSARGLGSRTGTNTGELFF
many,TRBV6-1,TRBJ1-3,NA,TGTGCCAGCAGTACGGACAAGGGGTTTGGAAACACCATATATTTT,CASSTDKGFGNTIYF
NA,TRBV5-5,TRBJ1-5,NA,TGTGCCAGCAGCTTGGATGACAATCAGCTCCAGCATTTT,CASSLDDNQLQHF
NA,TRBV14,TRBJ2-7,NA,TGTGCCAGCAGCCGTCGGACGTGGCCCTACGAGCAGTACTTC,CASSRRTWPYEQYF
many,TRBV6-2/TRBV6-3,TRBJ2-3,TRBD2,TGTGCCAGCGGTAGCCTAGCGGTTCACACAGATACGCAGTATTTT,CASGSLAVHTDTQYF
many,TRBV3-1,TRBJ2-7,NA,TGTGCCAGCAGCCAAGATAGGCGACAGCACTCCTACGAGCAGTACTTC,CASSQDRRQHSYEQYF
NA,TRBV10-3,TRBJ2-6,TRBD1,TGTGCCATCAGTACCGGGACAGGGGCCTCTGGGGCCAACGTCCTGACTTTC,CAISTGTGASGANVLTF
NA,TRBV12-3/TRBV12-4,TRBJ2-3,TRBD2,TGTGCCAGCAGTTTACTAGCGGTGGCAGATACGCAGTATTTT,CASSLLAVADTQYF
few,TRBV5-5,TRBJ2-5,NA,TGTGCCAGCAGCTTGGGGCTATACCAAGAGACCCAGTACTTC,CASSLGLYQETQYF
many,TRBV11-2,TRBJ2-3,TRBD2,TGTGCCAGCAGCTCGACTAGCGGGATCGCAGATACGCAGTATTTT,CASSSTSGIADTQYF
many,TRBV12-3/TRBV12-4,TRBJ2-1,NA,TGTGCCAGCAGTTTTCCGGGCTACAATGAGCAGTTCTTC,CASSFPGYNEQFF
many,TRBV6-1,TRBJ1-1,NA,TGTGCCAGCCGCGCTGCAATCACCACAGGGAACACTGAAGCTTTCTTT,CASRAAITTGNTEAFF
many,TRBV5-1,TRBJ1-1,NA,TGCGCCAGCAGCTTGGGAGTCAGCTTGAACACTGAAGCTTTCTTT,CASSLGVSLNTEAFF
few,TRBV5-1,TRBJ1-1,NA,TGCGCCAGCAGCGAGGGGGGTACTGAAGCTTTCTTT,CASSEGGTEAFF
many,TRBV10-3,TRBJ2-3,NA,TGTGCCATCAGTGAGTCATCGGGGGGCCGGGGCACAGATACGCAGTATTTT,CAISESSGGRGTDTQYF
NA,TRBV5-1,TRBJ2-7,TRBD2,TGCGCCAGCAGCTTCAACCCCGGGACTAGCGAATACGAGCAGTACTTC,CASSFNPGTSEYEQYF
few,TRBV28,TRBJ2-1,TRBD2,TGTGCCAGCGTTAACCCTAGCGGGGGGAACTCCTACAATGAGCAGTTCTTC,CASVNPSGGNSYNEQFF
few,TRBV6-2/TRBV6-3,TRBJ2-6,NA,TGTGCCAGCAGAGGTACTGGGGCCAACGTCCTGACTTTC,CASRGTGANVLTF
many,TRBV2,TRBJ1-1,NA,TGTGCCAGCAGTGAATACGTGGGAAGCACTGAAGCTTTCTTT,CASSEYVGSTEAFF
NA,TRBV7-2,TRBJ1-1,NA,TGTGCCAGCAGCTTCCTCACAGGGAGTGCGGAAGCTTTCTTT,CASSFLTGSAEAFF
NA,TRBV10-2,TRBJ2-5,TRBD2,TGCGCCAGCAGCCAACTAGCGGGAGGGCAATTCCAAGAGACCCAGTACTTC,CASSQLAGGQFQETQYF
NA,TRBV7-9,TRBJ1-1,TRBD1,TGTGCCAGCAGCTTGGAAGGGACAGCTTATGAAGCTTTCTTT,CASSLEGTAYEAFF
many,TRBV29-1,TRBJ2-2,NA,TGCAGCGTCCCCGACAGGTCCACCGGGGAGCTGTTTTTT,CSVPDRSTGELFF
few,TRBV20-1,TRBJ2-1,TRBD2,TGCAGTGCTGGTACGGGGGGGCTGTACAATGAGCAGTTCTTC,CSAGTGGLYNEQFF
many,TRBV20-1,TRBJ2-3,TRBD2,TGCAGTGCTAAGACGGGAGGTCCGACGAGGACAGATACGCAGTATTTT,CSAKTGGPTRTDTQYF
NA,TRBV7-9,TRBJ2-3,TRBD1,TGTGCCAGCAGCGGGACAGGGACCCCGGGTACGCAGTATTTT,CASSGTGTPGTQYF
many,TRBV12-3/TRBV12-4,TRBJ2-2,NA,TGTGCCAGCACCCTCCTGCGGGGCACCGGGGAGCTGTTTTTT,CASTLLRGTGELFF
many,TRBV29-1,TRBJ2-1,NA,TGCAGCGTTGAGAAGCGGCCGAGCTCCTACAATGAGCAGTTCTTC,CSVEKRPSSYNEQFF
many,TRBV6-5,TRBJ2-1,NA,TGTGCCAGCAGTTACGTTCCCGGACGCACTCCAAATGAGCAGTTCTTC,CASSYVPGRTPNEQFF
NA,TRBV20-1,TRBJ1-3,NA,TGCAGTGCTCGGGACCCCTCTGGAAACACCATATATTTT,CSARDPSGNTIYF
few,TRBV7-9,TRBJ2-1,TRBD2,TGTGCCAGCAGCTTATGGACAGGGAGCGGGAGGGCCGTTGAGCAGTTCTTC,CASSLWTGSGRAVEQFF
many,TRBV10-3,TRBJ2-2,TRBD2,TGTGCCATCAGTGAATTCAGGGAGGGAACCGGGGAGCTGTTTTTT,CAISEFREGTGELFF
many,TRBV6-5,TRBJ1-1,NA,TGTGCCAGCAGTTACAGCATGAACACTGAAGCTTTCTTT,CASSYSMNTEAFF
few,TRBV4-3,TRBJ2-2,TRBD1,TGCGCCAGCAGCCACCCACGGGCAGGGGGCACCGGGGAGCTGTTTTTT,CASSHPRAGGTGELFF
many,TRBV5-6,TRBJ2-3,NA,TGTGCCAGCAGCTTGGGTCTAAATACGCAGTATTTT,CASSLGLNTQYF
NA,TRBV4-1,TRBJ1-1,NA,TGCGCCAGCAGCCACCAAGAGACGGACACTGAAGCTTTCTTT,CASSHQETDTEAFF
few,TRBV11-3,TRBJ1-1,NA,TGTGCCAGCAGCGCCGGCGGGAACACTGAAGCTTTCTTT,CASSAGGNTEAFF
many,TRBV6-5,TRBJ2-3,TRBD2,TGTGCCAGCAGTTTGACTAGCGGGGGGGTGCGAGATACGCAGTATTTT,CASSLTSGGVRDTQYF
few,TRBV27,TRBJ2-3,TRBD2,TGTGCCAGCAGTTTAAACGGACTAGCGGGCACAGATACGCAGTATTTT,CASSLNGLAGTDTQYF
NA,TRBV11-2,TRBJ2-5,NA,TGTGCCAGCAGCCAGGAGAACCAAGAGACCCAGTACTTC,CASSQENQETQYF
many,TRBV6-2/TRBV6-3,TRBJ1-1,NA,TGTGCCAGCAGTCACCCTAACAGCCAGAACACTGAAGCTTTCTTT,CASSHPNSQNTEAFF
NA,TRBV11-2,TRBJ2-5,NA,TGTGCCAGCAGCTTAGTCAACAGGAGGGAGACCCAGTACTTC,CASSLVNRRETQYF
few,TRBV11-2,TRBJ2-7,NA,TGTGCCAGCAGCTTAGCACCCGGCTACGAGCAGTACTTC,CASSLAPGYEQYF
many,TRBV6-1,TRBJ1-2,NA,TGTGCCAGCAGTGAAGCAAACAGGTGGGGCTACACCTTC,CASSEANRWGYTF
few,TRBV10-3,TRBJ2-1,NA,TGTGCCATCAGTGAGAGCAACAATGAGCAGTTCTTC,CAISESNNEQFF